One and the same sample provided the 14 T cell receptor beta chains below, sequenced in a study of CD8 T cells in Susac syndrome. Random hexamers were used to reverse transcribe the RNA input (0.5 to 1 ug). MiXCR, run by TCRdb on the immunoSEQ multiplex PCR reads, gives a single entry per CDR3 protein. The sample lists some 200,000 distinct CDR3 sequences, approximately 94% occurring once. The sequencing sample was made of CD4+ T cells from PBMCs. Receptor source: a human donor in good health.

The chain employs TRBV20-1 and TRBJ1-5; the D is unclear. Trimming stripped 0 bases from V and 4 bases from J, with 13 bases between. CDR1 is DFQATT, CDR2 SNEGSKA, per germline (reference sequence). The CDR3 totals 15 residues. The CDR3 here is CSAREEGSRNQPQHF. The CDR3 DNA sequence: TGCAGTGCTAGAGAGGAGGGATCCCGGAATCAGCCCCAGCATTTT.

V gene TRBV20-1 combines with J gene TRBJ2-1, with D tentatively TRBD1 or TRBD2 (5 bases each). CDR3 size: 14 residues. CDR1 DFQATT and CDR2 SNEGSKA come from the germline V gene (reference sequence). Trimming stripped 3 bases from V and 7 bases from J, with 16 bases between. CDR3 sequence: CSASRLGPRNEQFF. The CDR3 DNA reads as TGCAGTGCTAGCCGGCTGGGACCGAGAAATGAGCAGTTCTTC.

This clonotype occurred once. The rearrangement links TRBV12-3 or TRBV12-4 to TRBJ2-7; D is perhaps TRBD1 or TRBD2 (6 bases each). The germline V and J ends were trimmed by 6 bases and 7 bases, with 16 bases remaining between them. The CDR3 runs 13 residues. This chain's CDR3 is CASSLTGAGEQYF. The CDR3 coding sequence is TGTGCCAGCAGCCTAACGGGGGCTGGGGAGCAGTACTTC.

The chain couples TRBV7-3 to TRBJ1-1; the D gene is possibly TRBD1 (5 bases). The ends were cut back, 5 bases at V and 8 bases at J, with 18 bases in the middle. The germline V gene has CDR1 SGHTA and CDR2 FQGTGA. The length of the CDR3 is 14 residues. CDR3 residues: CASSQPPGTLEAFF. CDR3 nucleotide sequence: TGTGCCAGCAGCCAGCCCCCCGGGACTTTAGAAGCTTTCTTT.

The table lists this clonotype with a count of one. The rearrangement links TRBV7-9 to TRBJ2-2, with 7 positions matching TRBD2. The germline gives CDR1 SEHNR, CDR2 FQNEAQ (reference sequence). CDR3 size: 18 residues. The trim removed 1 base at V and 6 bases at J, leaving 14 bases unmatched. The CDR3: CASSLGGGSARLAGELFF. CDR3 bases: TGTGCCAGCAGCTTAGGCGGCGGGAGTGCCCGGCTCGCCGGGGAGCTGTTTTTT.

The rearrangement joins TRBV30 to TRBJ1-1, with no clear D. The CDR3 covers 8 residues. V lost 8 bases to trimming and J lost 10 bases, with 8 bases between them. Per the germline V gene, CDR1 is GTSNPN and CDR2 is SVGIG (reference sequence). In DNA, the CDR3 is TGTGCCGGTGCACCAGCTTTCTTT. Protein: CAGAPAFF. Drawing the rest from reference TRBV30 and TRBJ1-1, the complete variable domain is SQTIHQWPATLVQPVGSPLSLECTVEGTSNPNLYWYRQAAGRGLQLLFYSVGIGQISSEVPQNLSASRPQDRQFILSSKKLLLSDSGFYLCAGAPAFFGQGTRLTVV.

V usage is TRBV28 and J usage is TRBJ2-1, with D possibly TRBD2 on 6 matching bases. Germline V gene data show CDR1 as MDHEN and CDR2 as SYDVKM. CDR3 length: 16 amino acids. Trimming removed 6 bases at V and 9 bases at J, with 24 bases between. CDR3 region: CASRGRGDSPTGEQFF. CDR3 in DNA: TGTGCCAGCAGGGGGAGAGGGGACTCCCCAACGGGTGAGCAGTTCTTC.

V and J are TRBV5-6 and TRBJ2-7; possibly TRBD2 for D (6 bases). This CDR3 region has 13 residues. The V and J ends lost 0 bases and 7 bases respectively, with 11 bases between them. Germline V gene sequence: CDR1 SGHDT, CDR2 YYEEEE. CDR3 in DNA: TGTGCCAGCAGCTTGGGGCCAGGGAGGGAGCAGTACTTC. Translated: CASSLGPGREQYF.

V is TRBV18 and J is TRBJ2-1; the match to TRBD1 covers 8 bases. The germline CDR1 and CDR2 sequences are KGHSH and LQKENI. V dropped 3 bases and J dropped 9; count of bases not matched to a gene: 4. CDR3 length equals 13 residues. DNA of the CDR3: TGTGCCAGCTCACCGGGACAGGACGTTGAGCAGTTCTTC. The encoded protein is CASSPGQDVEQFF.

CDR3 sequence reads: CASSVAGGAEKLFF. In DNA, the CDR3 is TGTGCCAGCAGCGTAGCGGGGGGCGCTGAAAAACTGTTTTTT. The chain has TRBV9 and TRBJ1-4, with D perhaps TRBD1 (6 bases). The CDR3 is 14 residues long. Germline V CDR1 and CDR2: SGDLS, YYNGEE. Between the trimmed V and J ends, which lost 0 bases and 7 bases, there was a span of 10 bases.

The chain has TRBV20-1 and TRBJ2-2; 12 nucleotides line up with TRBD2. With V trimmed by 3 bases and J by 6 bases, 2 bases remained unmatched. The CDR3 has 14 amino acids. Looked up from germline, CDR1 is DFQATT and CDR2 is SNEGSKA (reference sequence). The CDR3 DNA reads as TGCAGTGCTAGTAGACTAGCGGGAGCCGGGGAGCTGTTTTTT. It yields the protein CSASRLAGAGELFF.

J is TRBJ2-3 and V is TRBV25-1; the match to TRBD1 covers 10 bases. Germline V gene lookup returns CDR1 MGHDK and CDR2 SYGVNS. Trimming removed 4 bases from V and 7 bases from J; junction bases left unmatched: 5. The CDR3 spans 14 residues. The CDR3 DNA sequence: TGTGCCAGCAGTGCCCGGGACAGGGGTAATACGCAGTATTTT. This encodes CASSARDRGNTQYF.

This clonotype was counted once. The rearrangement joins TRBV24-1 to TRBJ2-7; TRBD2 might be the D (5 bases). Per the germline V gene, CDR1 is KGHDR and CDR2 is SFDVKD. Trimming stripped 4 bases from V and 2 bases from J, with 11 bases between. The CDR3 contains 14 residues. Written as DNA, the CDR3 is TGTGCCACCAGTGACCGGACGGGGACCTACGAGCAGTACTTC. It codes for CATSDRTGTYEQYF.

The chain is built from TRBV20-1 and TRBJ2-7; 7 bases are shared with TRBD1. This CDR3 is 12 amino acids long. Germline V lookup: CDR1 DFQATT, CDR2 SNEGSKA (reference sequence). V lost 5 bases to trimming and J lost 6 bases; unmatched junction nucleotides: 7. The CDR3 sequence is CSAGRQGSEQYF. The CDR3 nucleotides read TGCAGTGCTGGTCGACAGGGTAGCGAGCAGTACTTC.